The next 13 T cell receptor beta chains were all read from a single sample in a study of a mutant IDH1 vaccine in newly diagnosed glioma. Time point: baseline, week 1 (first vaccination visit). The treatment here: pre-vaccination baseline after standard-of-care therapy. The assay was immunoSEQ multiplex PCR, and TCRdb's table has in-frame clones only and misses some. Among 70,000 to 95,000 clones listed, approximately 80% were seen once. Sequenced here: PBMCs, sampled from a glioma patient treated with radiotherapy, temozolomide or both. The receptors come from a man aged 40-49 years with glioma. Some clones in this sample may be carry-over from other donors' samples.

This clone was seen repeatedly, ten times or more. The genes are TRBV18 and TRBJ1-1; the D is unclear. This CDR3 has 13 amino acids. CDR1 is KGHSH and CDR2 is LQKENI in the germline V gene. Trimming removed 5 bases from V and 0 bases from J, with 7 bases in between. The CDR3 sequence is CASSSEVNTEAFF. The CDR3 DNA reads TGTGCCAGCTCATCGGAAGTGAACACTGAAGCTTTCTTT.

This chain joins TRBV9 and TRBJ1-2, with unresolved D. V lost 3 bases to trimming and J lost 7 bases, with 7 bases between them. Germline V gene sequence: CDR1 SGDLS, CDR2 YYNGEE. The CDR3 is 11 residues long. In DNA form, the CDR3 reads TGTGCCAGCAGCGGTATTTCTGGCTACACCTTC. Its translation: CASSGISGYTF.

The chain has TRBV2 and TRBJ2-7; tentative D call: TRBD1 (5 bases). Trimming took 6 bases from V and 6 from J, leaving 12 bases between them. Germline V CDR1 and CDR2: SNHLY, FYNNEI. The CDR3 has 12 residues. Written as DNA, the CDR3 is TGTGCCAGCAGGATCGCAGGGTCCGAGCAGTACTTC. This codes for CASRIAGSEQYF.

This clone has a handful of counts. The same CDR3 can be traced to other DNA sequences in this sample. V and J are TRBV27 and TRBJ2-7; D is uncertain. Trimming removed 3 bases at V and 1 base at J, with 7 bases between. The CDR3 loop spans 13 amino acids. Germline V gene data show CDR1 as MNHEY and CDR2 as SMNVEV (reference sequence). Here the CDR3 reads CASSFAESYEQYF. CDR3 DNA sequence: TGTGCCAGCAGTTTCGCCGAATCCTACGAGCAGTACTTC.

The rearrangement joins TRBV7-9 to TRBJ1-2; 8 bases align to TRBD1. From germline, CDR1 is SEHNR and CDR2 FQNEAQ (reference sequence). V shed 3 bases and J 4 bases; nucleotides not matched to a gene: 7. CDR3 size: 15 residues. CDR3 DNA sequence: TGTGCCAGCAGCTTGACAGGGGAGTTCGGCTATGGCTACACCTTC. Residues: CASSLTGEFGYGYTF.

The rearrangement uses TRBV4-1 and TRBJ2-5; no definite D call. The CDR3 loop spans 13 amino acids. The V gene's germline CDR1 is MGHRA and CDR2 YSYEKL. V gave up 4 bases and J gave up 4 bases, with 10 bases separating them. CDR3 protein: CASSPDWLETQYF. The CDR3 DNA reads as TGCGCCAGCAGCCCTGACTGGTTAGAGACCCAGTACTTC.

This sequence joins TRBV7-9 and TRBJ2-3; the D gene could be TRBD1 or TRBD2 (6 bases each). Germline V CDR1 and CDR2: SEHNR, FQNEAQ (reference sequence). The CDR3 contains 14 residues. Trimming pared 3 bases from V and 1 base from J, leaving 8 bases between. The CDR3 spells CASSFGGGTDTQYF. In DNA form, the CDR3 reads TGTGCCAGCAGCTTCGGGGGCGGCACAGATACGCAGTATTTT.

The chain has TRBV10-3 and TRBJ2-7, with 8 bases aligning to TRBD1. This CDR3 comprises 14 residues. After removal of 7 bases from V and 5 bases from J, the junction contained 10 bases not matched to a gene. The V gene's germline CDR1 is ENHRY and CDR2 SYGVKD. In DNA, the CDR3 is TGTGCCATCACCCCAGGGGGCGGAAGGGACGAGCAGTACTTC. Its protein product is CAITPGGGRDEQYF.

J is TRBJ1-2 and V is TRBV7-9; the D is unclear. V lost 1 base and J 8 bases, leaving 11 bases between the germline ends. The length of the CDR3 is 13 residues. Per germline, CDR1 SEHNR and CDR2 FQNEAQ (reference sequence). The CDR3 DNA sequence: TGTGCCAGCAGCTTAGACGGGTGGGTCGGCTACACCTTC. It yields the protein CASSLDGWVGYTF. Combining the CDR3 with reference TRBV7-9 and TRBJ1-2 gives the whole variable domain DTGVSQNPRHKITKRGQNVTFRCDPISEHNRLYWYRQTLGQGPEFLTYFQNEAQLEKSRLLSDRFSAERPKGSFSTLEIQRTEQGDSAMYLCASSLDGWVGYTFGSGTRLTVV.

This clone appeared a single time. This rearrangement joins TRBV9 to TRBJ2-5; D is uncertain. Germline V gene data show CDR1 as SGDLS and CDR2 as YYNGEE. There are 13 residues in the CDR3. V lost 1 base, J lost 5 bases, and 9 bases lay in between. DNA for the CDR3: TGTGCCAGCAGCGTATCGACAAGGGAGACCCAGTACTTC. Residues: CASSVSTRETQYF.

This sequence joins TRBV6-5 and TRBJ1-1; D ambiguous. The V end lost 0 bases, the J end lost 2 bases, and 7 bases lay between the germline ends. CDR1 and CDR2 (germline): MNHEY, SVGAGI. The length of the CDR3 is 14 residues. CDR3 loop: CASSYSYLNTEAFF. The CDR3 DNA sequence: TGTGCCAGCAGTTACTCCTATTTAAACACTGAAGCTTTCTTT.

The chain has TRBV5-5 and TRBJ1-5; D unresolved. The CDR3 runs to 16 residues. Trimming cost V 0 bases and J 4 bases, with 14 bases left between them. The V gene's germline CDR1 is SGHKS and CDR2 YYEKEE (reference sequence). CDR3 sequence: CASSLGRRAPNQPQHF. The DNA for the CDR3 is TGTGCCAGCAGCTTGGGGCGACGAGCACCGAATCAGCCCCAGCATTTT.

The rearrangement links TRBV7-9 to TRBJ2-1; no firm D call. Trimming removed 5 bases from V and 3 bases from J, with 8 bases in between. CDR1 SEHNR and CDR2 FQNEAQ come from the germline V gene (reference sequence). The CDR3 consists of 13 residues. The CDR3 nucleotides read TGTGCCAGCAGCGAGACTGGCTACAATGAGCAGTTCTTC. This codes for CASSETGYNEQFF.